These T cell receptor beta chains were read from a single sample in a study of CD8 T cells in Susac syndrome. TCRdb reanalysed the immunoSEQ multiplex PCR reads using MiXCR and keeps one entry per CDR3 protein. The sample has hundreds of thousands of distinct CDR3 sequences, about 94% seen once. Sample: CD4+ T cells from PBMCs. These receptors were taken from a human donor with Susac syndrome. Each CDR3 is given with its conserved first and last residue. Each record gives: D gene, clone size, J gene, V gene, CDR3 protein, CDR3 DNA. The D gene is left open where the match is weak. Some rows mark clone size as missing; the rest say once, few, many or name a class of expanded clone.

D gene: -
clone size: -
J gene: TRBJ1-1
V gene: TRBV20-1
CDR3 protein: CSARGSYEAGTEAFF
CDR3 DNA: TGCAGTGCTAGAGGATCCTACGAGGCGGGCACTGAAGCTTTCTTT

D gene: TRBD1
clone size: -
J gene: TRBJ1-6
V gene: TRBV4-3
CDR3 protein: CASSQVGGQGDSPLHF
CDR3 DNA: TGCGCCAGCAGCCAAGTAGGTGGACAGGGTGATTCACCCCTCCACTTT

D gene: -
clone size: -
J gene: TRBJ2-7
V gene: TRBV28
CDR3 protein: CASSLRGNLYEQYF
CDR3 DNA: TGTGCCAGCAGTTTAAGGGGGAACTTATACGAGCAGTACTTC

D gene: -
clone size: -
J gene: TRBJ1-1
V gene: TRBV29-1
CDR3 protein: CSVKLQGATEAFF
CDR3 DNA: TGCAGCGTGAAACTACAGGGTGCCACTGAAGCTTTCTTT

D gene: -
clone size: -
J gene: TRBJ2-5
V gene: TRBV7-9
CDR3 protein: CASAEIGHVETQYF
CDR3 DNA: TGTGCCAGCGCGGAGATTGGGCATGTGGAGACCCAGTACTTC

D gene: TRBD1
clone size: -
J gene: TRBJ1-2
V gene: TRBV20-1
CDR3 protein: CSASPGTDYGYTF
CDR3 DNA: TGCAGTGCTAGCCCCGGGACAGACTATGGCTACACCTTC

D gene: -
clone size: -
J gene: TRBJ2-2
V gene: TRBV20-1
CDR3 protein: CSAVQSQSTGELFF
CDR3 DNA: TGCAGTGCTGTACAGAGTCAGAGCACCGGGGAGCTGTTTTTT

D gene: -
clone size: -
J gene: TRBJ1-1
V gene: TRBV4-3
CDR3 protein: CASSQGQPGLRTEAFF
CDR3 DNA: TGCGCCAGCAGCCAAGGCCAGCCAGGGCTGCGCACTGAAGCTTTCTTT

D gene: -
clone size: -
J gene: TRBJ1-5
V gene: TRBV12-3/TRBV12-4
CDR3 protein: CASSITVDSNQPQHF
CDR3 DNA: TGTGCCAGCAGTATCACAGTGGATAGCAATCAGCCCCAGCATTTT

D gene: TRBD1
clone size: -
J gene: TRBJ1-4
V gene: TRBV4-2
CDR3 protein: CASSQTTGAGGEKLFF
CDR3 DNA: TGTGCCAGCAGCCAGACCACAGGGGCAGGTGGGGAAAAACTGTTTTTT

D gene: -
clone size: -
J gene: TRBJ2-7
V gene: TRBV7-2
CDR3 protein: CASSLRTETYEQYF
CDR3 DNA: TGTGCCAGCAGCTTACGGACAGAAACCTACGAGCAGTACTTC

D gene: -
clone size: -
J gene: TRBJ1-6
V gene: TRBV7-2
CDR3 protein: CASSDSPPGARSPLHF
CDR3 DNA: TGTGCCAGCAGCGATTCCCCCCCAGGGGCTCGCTCACCCCTCCACTTT

D gene: -
clone size: -
J gene: TRBJ1-2
V gene: TRBV7-2
CDR3 protein: CASSLVDGGVGNYGYTF
CDR3 DNA: TGTGCCAGCAGCTTGGTGGACGGAGGGGTAGGCAACTATGGCTACACCTTC

D gene: TRBD1
clone size: -
J gene: TRBJ1-5
V gene: TRBV29-1
CDR3 protein: CSVGRDRAPLVGEEPQHF
CDR3 DNA: TGCAGCGTTGGCCGGGACAGGGCCCCTTTGGTGGGAGAAGAGCCCCAGCATTTT

D gene: -
clone size: -
J gene: TRBJ1-5
V gene: TRBV5-5
CDR3 protein: CASSSNTDRPTQHF
CDR3 DNA: TGTGCCAGCAGCTCGAACACTGATCGTCCGACCCAGCATTTT

D gene: TRBD1
clone size: -
J gene: TRBJ1-2
V gene: TRBV24-1
CDR3 protein: CATSGSDRGDYGYTF
CDR3 DNA: TGTGCCACCAGTGGTTCCGACAGGGGGGACTATGGCTACACCTTC

D gene: -
clone size: -
J gene: TRBJ1-1
V gene: TRBV6-2/TRBV6-3
CDR3 protein: CASSRRGRNTEAFF
CDR3 DNA: TGTGCCAGCAGCCGAAGGGGGAGGAACACTGAAGCTTTCTTT

D gene: TRBD2
clone size: once
J gene: TRBJ2-5
V gene: TRBV20-1
CDR3 protein: CSALGVAGSLQETQYF
CDR3 DNA: TGCAGTGCCCTCGGGGTAGCGGGGAGCCTACAAGAGACCCAGTACTTC

D gene: -
clone size: -
J gene: TRBJ1-1
V gene: TRBV20-1
CDR3 protein: CSAFSGREDTEAFF
CDR3 DNA: TGCAGTGCTTTCTCGGGGAGGGAGGACACTGAAGCTTTCTTT

D gene: -
clone size: -
J gene: TRBJ1-1
V gene: TRBV30
CDR3 protein: CAWSVIRLAAGENTEAFF
CDR3 DNA: TGTGCCTGGAGTGTAATTAGGCTCGCTGCAGGGGAGAACACTGAAGCTTTCTTT

D gene: -
clone size: -
J gene: TRBJ1-6
V gene: TRBV18
CDR3 protein: CASSRTENSPLHF
CDR3 DNA: TGTGCCAGCTCACGGACAGAGAATTCACCCCTCCACTTT

D gene: -
clone size: -
J gene: TRBJ1-2
V gene: TRBV4-3
CDR3 protein: CASSPRGPEVYGYTF
CDR3 DNA: TGCGCCAGCAGCCCCCGGGGCCCCGAGGTCTATGGCTACACCTTC

D gene: -
clone size: -
J gene: TRBJ1-2
V gene: TRBV5-1
CDR3 protein: CASRDGKRGYTF
CDR3 DNA: TGCGCCAGCAGAGACGGAAAGCGGGGCTACACCTTC

D gene: TRBD2
clone size: -
J gene: TRBJ2-1
V gene: TRBV19
CDR3 protein: CASKLGLAGEDEQFF
CDR3 DNA: TGTGCCAGTAAGTTAGGACTAGCGGGGGAGGATGAGCAGTTCTTC

D gene: TRBD2
clone size: -
J gene: TRBJ2-5
V gene: TRBV6-5
CDR3 protein: CASSYGGEPQETQYF
CDR3 DNA: TGTGCCAGCAGTTACGGGGGGGAACCCCAAGAGACCCAGTACTTC

D gene: TRBD1
clone size: -
J gene: TRBJ1-5
V gene: TRBV4-2
CDR3 protein: CASSQERQGWNQPQHF
CDR3 DNA: TGTGCCAGCAGCCAAGAGAGACAGGGGTGGAATCAGCCCCAGCATTTT

D gene: -
clone size: -
J gene: TRBJ1-2
V gene: TRBV20-1
CDR3 protein: CSARGRDGYTF
CDR3 DNA: TGCAGTGCCCGCGGCAGGGATGGCTACACCTTC

D gene: -
clone size: -
J gene: TRBJ1-2
V gene: TRBV19
CDR3 protein: CASRERVGGYTF
CDR3 DNA: TGTGCCAGCAGGGAGCGTGTAGGAGGCTACACCTTC

D gene: TRBD1
clone size: -
J gene: TRBJ1-1
V gene: TRBV5-1
CDR3 protein: CASSINLRGPDTEAFF
CDR3 DNA: TGCGCCAGCAGCATCAACCTCAGGGGGCCTGACACTGAAGCTTTCTTT

D gene: -
clone size: -
J gene: TRBJ2-7
V gene: TRBV29-1
CDR3 protein: CSVETGDNPYEQYF
CDR3 DNA: TGCAGCGTTGAGACGGGGGACAATCCTTACGAGCAGTACTTC

D gene: -
clone size: -
J gene: TRBJ1-2
V gene: TRBV29-1
CDR3 protein: CSVDSSNYGYTF
CDR3 DNA: TGCAGCGTTGACAGCTCTAACTATGGCTACACCTTC

D gene: -
clone size: -
J gene: TRBJ2-7
V gene: TRBV6-5
CDR3 protein: CASSYSNRVRYEQYF
CDR3 DNA: TGTGCCAGCAGTTACTCGAACAGAGTTCGCTACGAGCAGTACTTC

D gene: -
clone size: -
J gene: TRBJ1-4
V gene: TRBV24-1
CDR3 protein: CATSDSGGATEKLFF
CDR3 DNA: TGTGCCACCAGTGATTCGGGGGGGGCGACTGAAAAACTGTTTTTT

D gene: TRBD1
clone size: -
J gene: TRBJ1-4
V gene: TRBV7-2
CDR3 protein: CASRWTGDNEKLFF
CDR3 DNA: TGTGCCAGCAGGTGGACAGGGGATAATGAAAAACTGTTTTTT

D gene: TRBD1
clone size: once
J gene: TRBJ2-1
V gene: TRBV6-5
CDR3 protein: CASSSGQGFYNEQFF
CDR3 DNA: TGTGCCAGCAGCTCGGGACAGGGCTTTTACAATGAGCAGTTCTTC

D gene: -
clone size: -
J gene: TRBJ2-7
V gene: TRBV5-1
CDR3 protein: CASSLTATYEQYF
CDR3 DNA: TGCGCCAGCAGCTTGACCGCTACCTACGAGCAGTACTTC

D gene: -
clone size: few
J gene: TRBJ2-5
V gene: TRBV27
CDR3 protein: CASRGGETQYF
CDR3 DNA: TGTGCCAGCCGGGGTGGGGAGACCCAGTACTTC

D gene: -
clone size: few
J gene: TRBJ2-1
V gene: TRBV7-6
CDR3 protein: CASSLSLNNEQFF
CDR3 DNA: TGTGCTAGCAGCTTAAGCCTCAACAATGAGCAGTTCTTC

D gene: -
clone size: -
J gene: TRBJ1-1
V gene: TRBV19
CDR3 protein: CASSEQGRTEAFF
CDR3 DNA: TGTGCCAGTAGCGAACAGGGAAGAACTGAAGCTTTCTTT

D gene: -
clone size: -
J gene: TRBJ2-7
V gene: TRBV25-1
CDR3 protein: CASSRDTLWKQYF
CDR3 DNA: TGTGCCAGCAGCCGGGACACCCTCTGGAAGCAGTACTTC

D gene: -
clone size: -
J gene: TRBJ2-3
V gene: TRBV24-1
CDR3 protein: CATSDPNRAPSFTDTQYF
CDR3 DNA: TGTGCCACCAGTGATCCGAATCGGGCCCCCTCTTTCACAGATACGCAGTATTTT